A few counts support the clone carrying this T cell receptor beta chain. Though probably carrying unrecorded immune exposures, donors were nominally healthy at sampling. Germline V gene lookup returns CDR1 SGHRS and CDR2 YFSETQ. The CDR3 consists of 15 residues. Between the trimmed V and J ends, which lost 4 bases and 1 base, there was a span of 15 bases. The data stem from a study of cytomegalovirus exposure and HLA in healthy donors. Study as a whole: From around 180 million T cells, an earlier analysis saw 117 million unique TCR beta sequences.

Researchers ran the PCR with 60 Vbeta and 13 Jbeta primers. TCRdb's copy holds only in-frame clones and misses some; the assay was immunoSEQ multiplex PCR. The table includes roughly 200,000 clones, about 80% detected once. The source of this sequence is a middle-aged man in good health and CMV-seropositive. The sequenced sample was PBMCs. V gene TRBV5-1 combines with J gene TRBJ2-7; D is possibly TRBD1 (6 bases). CDR3 coding DNA: TGCGCCAGCAGCAACCCCCCGGGACAATCCTACGAGCAGTACTTC. It translates to CASSNPPGQSYEQYF.